The entry below gives a single T cell receptor beta chain sequence along with its context. This CDR3 is built from 12 residues. Looked up from germline, CDR1 is SGHTA and CDR2 is FQGNSA. Trimming took off 6 bases at V and 6 bases at J, with 11 bases between the two ends. Sequencing used immunoSEQ multiplex PCR; TCRdb keeps in-frame clones, though not all of them. The data contain roughly 100,000 clones, about nine tenths of them seen just once; the ten biggest clones take up approximately 1.3%. This sample is part of a study of T cell responses to AZD1222 COVID-19 vaccine. The sample here was peripheral blood, taken on day 0 of AZD1222 vaccination. This chain uses TRBV7-2 with TRBJ1-2; D is possibly TRBD1 (5 bases). The clonotype comes from an adult in good health. The CDR3 is CASRTIRDGYTF. The CDR3 bases are TGTGCCAGCAGAACTATCAGGGATGGCTACACCTTC. The full variable domain, completed using reference TRBV7-2 and TRBJ1-2, is GAGVSQSPSNKVTEKGKDVELRCDPISGHTALYWYRQSLGQGLEFLIYFQGNSAPDKSGLPSDRFSAERTGGSVSTLTIQRTQQEDSAVYLCASRTIRDGYTFGSGTRLTVV.